The 26 T cell receptor beta chains given below trace back to one sample, sequenced in a study of blood T cells in healthy people across ages. Primed by a sample-barcoded 5' primer and a J-beta primer mix, a second PCR proceeded for about 6 to 12 cycles. TCRdb analysed the 5' RACE reads with MiXCR anew, one entry per CDR3 protein. The sample carries over 600,000 distinct CDR3 sequences, over 40% recorded once. The sequencing sample was made of blood. The receptors here all came from an elderly man in good health.

The chain employs TRBV12-3 or TRBV12-4 and TRBJ2-7; D call uncertain. Trimming removed 6 bases at V and 7 bases at J, with 16 bases between. CDR3 length: 13 amino acids. The CDR3 is CASSLRLPREQYF. CDR3 nucleotide sequence: TGTGCCAGCAGCCTCCGTCTCCCTCGGGAGCAGTACTTC.

This sequence joins TRBV7-2 and TRBJ2-1; D tentatively fits TRBD1 or TRBD2 (5 bases each). Per germline, CDR1 SGHTA and CDR2 FQGNSA. The CDR3 has 16 amino acids. V was cut by 0 bases and J by 0 bases, with 9 bases left in between. CDR3 sequence reads: CASSLATGLSYNEQFF. In DNA, the CDR3 is TGTGCCAGCAGCTTAGCTACGGGGCTCTCCTACAATGAGCAGTTCTTC.

As to this clonotype: Germline and junction disagree at one end, which may indicate a read error. The rearrangement joins TRBV6-2 or TRBV6-3 to TRBJ2-3; D is tentatively TRBD1 or TRBD2 (5 bases each). Germline loops: CDR1 MNHEY, CDR2 SVGEGT. The length of the CDR3 is 14 residues. CDR3 sequence reads: CASRGVGTTDTRYF. In DNA, the CDR3 is TGTGCCAGCAGGGGAGTGGGGACCACAGATACGCGGTATTTT.

As regards this clonotype: Germline and junction disagree at one end, which may indicate a read error. The gene calls are TRBV12-5 and TRBJ1-2, with D perhaps TRBD1 (6 bases). CDR3 length: 14 amino acids. Looked up from germline, CDR1 is LGHNT and CDR2 is FRNRAP. DNA of the CDR3: TGTGCTAGTGGTACCGGGACAACTAATTATGGCTACACCTTC. This sequence encodes CASGTGTTNYGYTF.

This clonotype was seen more than once but under ten times. CDR3 residues: CASSPPGTPYNEQFF. DNA for the CDR3: TGTGCCAGCAGCCCGCCCGGGACACCCTACAATGAGCAGTTCTTC. The chain has TRBV7-2 and TRBJ2-1, with a weak D call TRBD1 (6 bases). The CDR3 has 15 amino acids. From germline, CDR1 is SGHTA and CDR2 FQGNSA. V lost 5 bases to trimming and J lost 2 bases, with 13 bases between them.

The CDR3, as DNA: TGCGCCAGCAGCTTGGGAGGGAATATGAATGCAGATGAGCAGTTCTTC. Translated: CASSLGGNMNADEQFF. This chain uses TRBV5-1 with TRBJ2-1; D is perhaps TRBD2 (5 bases). This CDR3 region has 16 residues. CDR1 SGHRS and CDR2 YFSETQ come from the germline V gene. The V and J ends lost 0 bases and 8 bases respectively, with 18 bases between them.

The sample holds a few counts of this clonotype. The DNA of the CDR3 is TGTGCCAGCAGCTTAGGGGGCAGGGGGGAAGAGACCCAGTACTTC. Its protein is CASSLGGRGEETQYF. The V call is TRBV7-2, the J call TRBJ2-5, with a weak D call TRBD1 (7 bases). The CDR3 is made up of 15 amino acids. Deletions cut 1 base from V and 3 bases from J, with 12 bases between. Germline loops: CDR1 SGHTA, CDR2 FQGNSA.

A few counts support this clonotype. V is TRBV7-2 and J is TRBJ2-7; TRBD2 is a possible D gene (7 bases). CDR1 and CDR2 (germline): SGHTA, FQGNSA. There are 16 residues in the CDR3. Trimming removed 8 bases from V and 0 bases from J, with 20 bases in between. For the CDR3, the DNA is TGTGCCAGCGCTAGGGGGGGTGGGATAAGCTCCTACGAGCAGTACTTC. It codes for CASARGGGISSYEQYF.

This clonotype was seen more than once but under ten times. A much larger clone differs by one base, so this may be a read error. The chain has TRBV7-3 and TRBJ2-3; a possible D gene is TRBD2 (7 bases). The CDR3 length is 14 residues. CDR1 SGHTA and CDR2 FQGTGA come from the germline V gene. V was shortened by 5 bases and J by 2 bases, with 11 bases between the two germline ends. The CDR3 protein is CASSVGGATDTQYF. CDR3 sequence (DNA): TGTGCCAGCAGCGTGGGGGGGGCCACAGATACGCAGTATTTT.

The rearrangement joins TRBV28 to TRBJ2-7; 9 bases align to TRBD1. This CDR3 spans 14 amino acids. CDR1 MDHEN and CDR2 SYDVKM come from the germline V gene. The trim removed 6 bases at V and 0 bases at J, leaving 3 bases unmatched. The DNA for the CDR3 is TGTGCCAGCAGGGGACAGGGAGGCTCCTACGAGCAGTACTTC. Translation: CASRGQGGSYEQYF.

About this clonotype itself: One junction end disagrees with the germline gene, perhaps due to a read error. The chain combines TRBV7-7 with TRBJ2-4; 7 positions match TRBD2. The end of the DNA fits TRBJ2-5 better, so the J call may be wrong. This CDR3 has 16 residues. CDR1 SSHAT and CDR2 FNYEAQ come from the germline V gene (reference sequence). The CDR3 region has the DNA TGTGCTAGCAGCTTAGGAGCTAGCGGCCCGCGGGAGACCCAGTACTTC. Protein sequence: CASSLGASGPRETQYF.

The chain combines TRBV27 with TRBJ2-1; D is ambiguous. With 0 bases removed from V and 0 bases from J, the gap between germline ends came to 18 bases. Germline assignment: CDR1 MNHEY and CDR2 SMNVEV (reference sequence). CDR3 size: 19 residues. DNA of the CDR3: TGTGCCAGCAGTTTATCTACGGGTCTCAGATCCAGCTCCTACAATGAGCAGTTCTTC. Its translation: CASSLSTGLRSSSYNEQFF.

The rearrangement joins TRBV5-1 to TRBJ1-1, with a possible D match to TRBD1 (6 bases). V shed 3 bases and J shed 6 bases, with 12 bases lying between them. Germline CDR1 and CDR2: SGHRS and YFSETQ. CDR3 length equals 13 residues. CDR3 residues: CASSSTGRAEAFF. The CDR3 nucleotides read TGCGCCAGCAGCTCGACAGGTCGGGCTGAAGCTTTCTTT.

The count of this clonotype is one. The chain carries TRBV18 and TRBJ1-1; no firm D call. The V gene lost 0 bases and the J gene lost 5 bases, with 10 bases spanning the gap. Germline CDR1 KGHSH, CDR2 LQKENI. The CDR3 consists of 14 residues. The DNA of the CDR3 is TGTGCCAGCTCACCACCTGAGGTGGGGACTGAAGCTTTCTTT. Its translation: CASSPPEVGTEAFF.

About this clonotype itself: A clone one base away is much larger, so this may be a read error. The rearrangement links TRBV7-9 to TRBJ2-5, with 7 bases fitting TRBD1. V was pared by 3 bases and J by 5 bases, with 6 bases of the junction left unmatched. The CDR3 is 14 residues long. CDR1 is SEHNR, CDR2 FQNEAQ, per germline (reference sequence). The CDR3 protein is CASSFTGVGETQYF. As DNA, the CDR3 is TGTGCCAGCAGCTTCACAGGGGTAGGGGAGACCCAGTACTTC.

The chain employs TRBV27 and TRBJ2-1, with TRBD1 matching 9 bases. The germline V gene has CDR1 MNHEY and CDR2 SMNVEV (reference sequence). This CDR3 region has 15 residues. V gave up 6 bases and J gave up 7 bases; unmatched junction bases: 10. CDR3 DNA: TGTGCCAGCAGCCCTGGACAGGGGAGAGATAATGAGCAGTTCTTC. Its protein product is CASSPGQGRDNEQFF.

The rearrangement links TRBV6-6 to TRBJ1-6; possibly TRBD1 for D (6 bases). The ends were cut back, 5 bases at V and 5 bases at J, with 13 bases in the middle. The length of the CDR3 is 15 residues. Germline V gives CDR1 MNHNY, CDR2 SVGAGI (reference sequence). The CDR3 sequence is CASSHPGQNNSPLHF. CDR3 sequence (DNA): TGTGCCAGCAGTCATCCAGGACAGAATAATTCACCCCTCCACTTT.

The V gene is TRBV29-1, the J gene TRBJ2-2, with 12 bases that match TRBD2. Trimming at V came to 6 bases and at J to 5 bases, leaving 4 bases not matched to a gene. CDR1 and CDR2 from the germline V gene are SQVTM and ANQGSEA. The CDR3 length is 14 residues. CDR3 sequence (DNA): TGCAGCGTCCTAGCGGGGGGGTGGACCGGGGAGCTGTTTTTT. Translating it yields CSVLAGGWTGELFF.

The chain couples TRBV20-1 to TRBJ2-5, with D unresolved. This CDR3 spans 16 amino acids. Germline lookup yields CDR1 DFQATT and CDR2 SNEGSKA (reference sequence). V lost 0 bases and J 4 bases, leaving 18 bases between the germline ends. CDR3 sequence (DNA): TGCAGTGCTAGAGATAACCAGGATAAACTACGAGAGACCCAGTACTTC. Residues: CSARDNQDKLRETQYF.

The CDR3 loop reads CASSRGGGTYEQYF. The CDR3 region has the DNA TGTGCCAGCAGTCGAGGGGGGGGGACCTACGAGCAGTACTTC. The chain combines TRBV7-2 with TRBJ2-7; D might be TRBD2 (7 bases). Germline V lookup: CDR1 SGHTA, CDR2 FQGNSA. Trimming took off 6 bases at V and 2 bases at J, with 14 bases between the two ends. This CDR3 is built from 14 residues.

This chain connects TRBV9 to TRBJ2-1; 9 bases agree with TRBD1. The J call is in doubt because the DNA end fits TRBJ2-7 better. Germline V gene lookup returns CDR1 SGDLS and CDR2 YYNGEE. CDR3 length: 14 residues. CDR3 loop: CASSSGQGYNEQYF. CDR3 nucleotide sequence: TGTGCCAGCAGCTCGGGACAGGGTTACAATGAGCAGTACTTC.

The rearrangement links TRBV20-1 to TRBJ2-2; no reliable D call. Germline V gives CDR1 DFQATT, CDR2 SNEGSKA (reference sequence). The V gene lost 1 base and the J gene lost 5 bases, with 17 bases spanning the gap. There are 16 residues in the CDR3. The CDR3 reads CSARAPTASGTGELFF. Written as DNA, the CDR3 is TGCAGTGCTAGAGCCCCTACCGCTAGTGGTACCGGGGAGCTGTTTTTT.

This clonotype occurred many times. The chain combines TRBV11-2 with TRBJ2-7, with 10 bases identical to TRBD1. The germline V gene encodes CDR1 SGHAT and CDR2 FQNNGV. The CDR3 has 14 residues. V was clipped by 3 bases and J by 5 bases; unmatched bases: 4. CDR3 residues: CASSLGTGVHEQYF. The CDR3 nucleotides read TGTGCCAGCAGCTTGGGGACAGGGGTACACGAGCAGTACTTC.

This chain links TRBV20-1 with TRBJ1-3; D not resolved. The germline V gene encodes CDR1 DFQATT and CDR2 SNEGSKA (reference sequence). The CDR3 runs 15 residues. Trimming cost V 0 bases and J 0 bases, with 9 bases left between them. The CDR3 region has the DNA TGCAGTGCTAGAGATAGCGGGATCTCTGGAAACACCATATATTTT. It encodes CSARDSGISGNTIYF.

This clonotype was seen more than once but under ten times. CDR3 coding DNA: TGCGCCAGCGCCGAGGGCAGGGTCGGTGAAGCTTTCTTT. Encoded protein: CASAEGRVGEAFF. The genes are TRBV5-1 and TRBJ1-1; TRBD1 might be the D (5 bases). Germline loops: CDR1 SGHRS, CDR2 YFSETQ. The V and J ends lost 7 bases and 7 bases respectively, with 17 bases between them. The CDR3 consists of 13 residues.

The chain is built from TRBV7-2 and TRBJ2-1; D not resolved. Germline V gives CDR1 SGHTA, CDR2 FQGNSA. Trimming left V 2 bases short and J 1 base short, with 6 bases between. The CDR3 is 14 amino acids. CDR3 coding DNA: TGTGCCAGCAGCTTATTAAAGTCCTACAATGAGCAGTTCTTC. This encodes CASSLLKSYNEQFF.